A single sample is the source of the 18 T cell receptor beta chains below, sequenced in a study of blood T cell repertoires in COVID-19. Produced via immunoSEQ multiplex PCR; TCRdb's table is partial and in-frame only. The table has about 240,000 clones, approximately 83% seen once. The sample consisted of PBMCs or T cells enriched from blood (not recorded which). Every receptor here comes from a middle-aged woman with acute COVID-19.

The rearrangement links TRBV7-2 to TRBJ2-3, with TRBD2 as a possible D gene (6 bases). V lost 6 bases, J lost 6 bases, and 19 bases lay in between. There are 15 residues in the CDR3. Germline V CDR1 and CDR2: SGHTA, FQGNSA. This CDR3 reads CASSQLRLVVDTQYF. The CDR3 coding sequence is TGTGCCAGCAGTCAGCTTAGACTAGTTGTGGATACGCAGTATTTT.

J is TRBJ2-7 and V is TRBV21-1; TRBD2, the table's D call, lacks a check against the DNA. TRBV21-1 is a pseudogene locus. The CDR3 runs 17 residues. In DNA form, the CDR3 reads TGTGCCAGCAGCACTTCAGGAACCGGGACTAGCTCCTACGAGCAGTACTTC. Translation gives CASSTSGTGTSSYEQYF.

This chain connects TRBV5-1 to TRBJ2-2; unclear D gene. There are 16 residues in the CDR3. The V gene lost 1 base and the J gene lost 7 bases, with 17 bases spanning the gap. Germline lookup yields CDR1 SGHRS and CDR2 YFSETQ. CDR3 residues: CASSLTDTGLGGELFF. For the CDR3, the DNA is TGCGCCAGCAGCTTGACAGACACCGGTCTTGGCGGGGAGCTGTTTTTT.

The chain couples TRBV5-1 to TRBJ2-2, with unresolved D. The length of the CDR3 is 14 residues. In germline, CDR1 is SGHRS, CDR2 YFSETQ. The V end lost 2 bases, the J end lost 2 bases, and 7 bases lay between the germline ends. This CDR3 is CASSFGKNTGELFF. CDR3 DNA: TGCGCCAGCAGCTTTGGCAAAAACACCGGGGAGCTGTTTTTT.

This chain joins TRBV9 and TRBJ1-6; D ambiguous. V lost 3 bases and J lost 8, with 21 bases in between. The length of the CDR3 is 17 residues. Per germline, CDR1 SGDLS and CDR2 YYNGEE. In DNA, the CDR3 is TGTGCCAGCAGCGCACACCCCGGGGTGACAAGAGATTCACCCCTCCACTTT. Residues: CASSAHPGVTRDSPLHF.

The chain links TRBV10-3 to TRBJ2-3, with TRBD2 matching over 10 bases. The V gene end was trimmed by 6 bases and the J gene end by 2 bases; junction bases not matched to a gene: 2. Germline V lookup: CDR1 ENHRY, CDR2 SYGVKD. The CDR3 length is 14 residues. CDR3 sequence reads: CAIRGTSDTDTQYF. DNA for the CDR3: TGTGCCATCAGAGGGACTAGCGACACAGATACGCAGTATTTT.

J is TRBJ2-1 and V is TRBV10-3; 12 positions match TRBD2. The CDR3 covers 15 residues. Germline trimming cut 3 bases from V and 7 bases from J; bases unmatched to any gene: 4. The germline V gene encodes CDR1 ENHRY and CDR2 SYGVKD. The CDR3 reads CAISDALAGGNEQFF. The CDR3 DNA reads TGTGCCATCAGTGATGCTCTAGCGGGAGGGAATGAGCAGTTCTTC.

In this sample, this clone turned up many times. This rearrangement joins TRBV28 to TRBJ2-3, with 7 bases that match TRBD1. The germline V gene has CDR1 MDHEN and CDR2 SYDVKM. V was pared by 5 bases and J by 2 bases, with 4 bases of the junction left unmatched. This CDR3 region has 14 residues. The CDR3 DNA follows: TGTGCCAGCAGTACCGGGACAGTCACAGATACGCAGTATTTT. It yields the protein CASSTGTVTDTQYF.

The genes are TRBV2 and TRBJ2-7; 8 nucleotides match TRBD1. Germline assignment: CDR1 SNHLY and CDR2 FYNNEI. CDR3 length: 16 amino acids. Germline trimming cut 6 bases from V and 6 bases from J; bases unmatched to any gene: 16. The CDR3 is CASRPTGAGAGGEQYF. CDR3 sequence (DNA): TGTGCCAGCAGACCGACAGGGGCCGGGGCCGGGGGCGAGCAGTACTTC.

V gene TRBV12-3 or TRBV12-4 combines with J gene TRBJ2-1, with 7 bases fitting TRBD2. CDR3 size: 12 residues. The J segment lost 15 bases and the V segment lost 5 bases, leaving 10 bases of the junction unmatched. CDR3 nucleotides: TGTGCCAGCAGTGGAGGGGTTTCTAGCGGGTTCTTC. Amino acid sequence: CASSGGVSSGFF.

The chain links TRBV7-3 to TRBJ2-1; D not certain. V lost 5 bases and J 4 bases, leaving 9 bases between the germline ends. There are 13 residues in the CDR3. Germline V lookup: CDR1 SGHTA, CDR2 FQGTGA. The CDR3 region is CASSPNSYNEQFF. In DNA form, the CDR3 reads TGTGCCAGCAGCCCGAACTCTTACAATGAGCAGTTCTTC.

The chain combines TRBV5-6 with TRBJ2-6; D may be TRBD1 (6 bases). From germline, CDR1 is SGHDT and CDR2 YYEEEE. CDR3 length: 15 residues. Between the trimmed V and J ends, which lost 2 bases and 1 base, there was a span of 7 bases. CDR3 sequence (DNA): TGTGCCAGCAGCTTCCAGGGGTCTGGGGCCAACGTCCTGACTTTC. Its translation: CASSFQGSGANVLTF.

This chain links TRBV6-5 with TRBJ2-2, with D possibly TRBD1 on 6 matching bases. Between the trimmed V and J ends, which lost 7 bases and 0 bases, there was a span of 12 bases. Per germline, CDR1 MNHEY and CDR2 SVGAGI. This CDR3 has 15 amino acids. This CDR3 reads CASMRDMTNTGELFF. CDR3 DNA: TGTGCCAGCATGAGGGACATGACGAACACCGGGGAGCTGTTTTTT.

The CDR3 coding sequence is TGTGCCAGTAGTAGACAGGGGAGGCAGAGCTCCTACGAGCAGTACTTC. This codes for CASSRQGRQSSYEQYF. The chain uses TRBV19 and TRBJ2-7; the match to TRBD1 covers 8 bases. J was trimmed by 0 bases and V by 4 bases; bases with no gene match: 8. There are 16 residues in the CDR3. Looked up from germline, CDR1 is LNHDA and CDR2 is SQIVND (reference sequence).

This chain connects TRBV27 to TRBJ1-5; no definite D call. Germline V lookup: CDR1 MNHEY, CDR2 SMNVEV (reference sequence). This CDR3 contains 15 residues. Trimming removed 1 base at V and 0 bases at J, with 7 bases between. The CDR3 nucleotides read TGTGCCAGCAGTTTATGGGGAGATAGCAATCAGCCCCAGCATTTT. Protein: CASSLWGDSNQPQHF.

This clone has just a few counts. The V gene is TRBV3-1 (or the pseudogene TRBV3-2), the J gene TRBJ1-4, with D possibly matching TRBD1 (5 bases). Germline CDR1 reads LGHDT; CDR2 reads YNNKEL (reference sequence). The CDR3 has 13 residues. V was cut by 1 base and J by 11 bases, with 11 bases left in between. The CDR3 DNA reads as TGTGCCAGCAGCCAAGGAGATTCAGGGAAACTGTTTTTT. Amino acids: CASSQGDSGKLFF.

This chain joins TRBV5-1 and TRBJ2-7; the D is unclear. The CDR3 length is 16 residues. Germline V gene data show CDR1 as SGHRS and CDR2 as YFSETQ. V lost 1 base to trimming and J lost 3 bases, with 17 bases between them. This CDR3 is CASSLMSGTVDYEQYF. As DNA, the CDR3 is TGCGCCAGCAGCTTGATGTCAGGTACAGTAGACTACGAGCAGTACTTC.

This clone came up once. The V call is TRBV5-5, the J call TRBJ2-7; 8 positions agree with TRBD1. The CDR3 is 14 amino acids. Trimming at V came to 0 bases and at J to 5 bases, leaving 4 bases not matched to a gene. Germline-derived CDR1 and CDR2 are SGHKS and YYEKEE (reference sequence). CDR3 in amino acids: CASSLGTGLNEQYF. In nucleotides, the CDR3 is TGTGCCAGCAGCTTGGGGACAGGGTTGAACGAGCAGTACTTC.